A single sample gave rise to the 13 T cell receptor beta chains below, sequenced in a study of response to subunit inactivated influenza vaccine. TCRdb processed the RT-PCR reads anew with MiXCR; each CDR3 protein has one entry. The sample has about 780,000 distinct CDR3 sequences; under 20% are singletons. The sequenced sample was PBMCs from blood, obtained around 5 days after vaccination. These receptors came from a man in his fifties who received an inactivated influenza vaccine.

This clonotype was seen many times. The chain has TRBV12-3 or TRBV12-4 and TRBJ2-7; 9 bases are shared with TRBD2. The CDR3 contains 13 residues. The V gene end was trimmed by 5 bases and the J gene end by 4 bases; junction bases not matched to a gene: 3. CDR3 loop: CASSSGGRYEQYF. The DNA of the CDR3 is TGTGCCAGCAGTAGCGGGGGGAGGTACGAGCAGTACTTC.

J is TRBJ2-7 and V is TRBV12-3 or TRBV12-4, with D possibly matching TRBD1 (5 bases). The CDR3 runs to 15 residues. V was shortened by 2 bases and J by 2 bases, with 13 bases between the two germline ends. CDR3 loop: CASSLRGSRAYEQYF. CDR3 bases: TGTGCCAGCAGTTTAAGGGGTTCCAGAGCCTACGAGCAGTACTTC.

The rearrangement uses TRBV5-5 and TRBJ1-1; 7 bases are shared with TRBD1. Germline CDR1 and CDR2: SGHKS and YYEKEE (reference sequence). The CDR3 is made up of 14 amino acids. The trim removed 4 bases at V and 1 base at J, leaving 4 bases unmatched. CDR3 loop: CASSSRGGNTEAFF. The CDR3 nucleotides are TGTGCCAGCAGCAGCAGGGGGGGGAACACTGAAGCTTTCTTT.

The CDR3 region is CASRAQGKDTQYF. The CDR3 DNA follows: TGTGCCAGCAGAGCACAGGGTAAAGATACGCAGTATTTT. This chain uses TRBV2 with TRBJ2-3, with D possibly matching TRBD1 (6 bases). Germline V lookup: CDR1 SNHLY, CDR2 FYNNEI. Trimming cost V 6 bases and J 5 bases, with 12 bases left between them. The CDR3 is 13 residues long.

As regards this clonotype: A junction end diverges from the germline sequence, so it may reflect a read error. The CDR3, as DNA: TGTGCCAGCAGCGTTGGTAGCGGGCGCAATGAGCAGTCCTTC. Amino acids: CASSVGSGRNEQSF. The chain employs TRBV6-1 and TRBJ2-1; 7 bases are a match to TRBD2. The CDR3 has 14 residues. The V gene's germline CDR1 is MNHNS and CDR2 SASEGT.

This chain uses TRBV7-3 with TRBJ2-7, with D uncertain. Trimming shortened V by 0 bases and J by 5 bases, and 11 bases separated the two germline ends. The CDR3 length is 14 residues. Germline assignment: CDR1 SGHTA and CDR2 FQGTGA. As DNA, the CDR3 is TGTGCCAGCAGCTTAACGGCAGGACGGCACGAGCAGTACTTC. This encodes CASSLTAGRHEQYF.

This clonotype was seen many times. The chain combines TRBV6-2 or TRBV6-3 with TRBJ2-1, with TRBD2 identical over 7 bases. From germline, CDR1 is MNHEY and CDR2 SVGEGT. The CDR3 consists of 16 residues. Unmatched junction bases numbered 7, after V lost 0 bases and J lost 5 bases. Here the CDR3 reads CASSYSKLADDNEQFF. CDR3 nucleotides: TGTGCCAGCAGTTACTCGAAGCTAGCGGACGACAATGAGCAGTTCTTC.

This clonotype appeared once. The chain couples TRBV5-1 to TRBJ2-5; TRBD1 aligns across 9 bases. The junction had 6 bases not matched to a gene; V was cut back by 4 bases and J by 2 bases. The CDR3 covers 15 residues. Germline CDR1 reads SGHRS; CDR2 reads YFSETQ. CDR3 sequence: CASSKDRGQQETQYF. For the CDR3, the DNA is TGCGCCAGCAGCAAGGACAGGGGCCAACAAGAGACCCAGTACTTC.

The genes are TRBV18 and TRBJ2-3; no clear D gene. V shed 0 bases and J shed 0 bases, with 13 bases lying between them. The length of the CDR3 is 17 residues. Per the germline V gene, CDR1 is KGHSH and CDR2 is LQKENI. The CDR3 DNA follows: TGTGCCAGCTCACCACCCGTTCGTGGGCGTAGCACAGATACGCAGTATTTT. Its protein is CASSPPVRGRSTDTQYF.

The chain is built from TRBV28 and TRBJ1-4, with D unresolved. CDR1 is MDHEN and CDR2 is SYDVKM in the germline V gene. This CDR3 contains 11 residues. Trimming took off 7 bases at V and 4 bases at J, with 4 bases between the two ends. CDR3 nucleotide sequence: TGTGCCAGCATGAGTAATGAAAAACTGTTTTTT. Translated: CASMSNEKLFF.

This chain connects TRBV11-2 to TRBJ2-7, with D possibly TRBD1 on 5 matching bases. Germline values: CDR1 SGHAT, CDR2 FQNNGV. This CDR3 has 15 amino acids. V was clipped by 8 bases and J by 4 bases, with 21 bases between them. In nucleotides, the CDR3 is TGTGCCAGCGCCGTCGATTGGGGCAAGACTTACGAGCAGTACTTC. It specifies CASAVDWGKTYEQYF.

Many counts were recorded for this clonotype. The chain employs TRBV4-2 and TRBJ1-2; D unresolved. Germline CDR1 reads LGHNA; CDR2 reads YNFKEQ. This CDR3 contains 15 residues. With 3 bases removed from V and 0 bases from J, the gap between germline ends came to 11 bases. The CDR3 region has the DNA TGTGCCAGCAGCCAGAGAATTGAGGCTAACTATGGCTACACCTTC. It specifies CASSQRIEANYGYTF.

This clonotype was recorded many times. This sequence joins TRBV29-1 and TRBJ2-7; D is unresolved. Trimming left V 6 bases short and J 7 bases short, with 16 bases between. The germline V gene has CDR1 SQVTM and CDR2 ANQGSEA. CDR3 length equals 12 residues. In DNA, the CDR3 is TGCAGCGTATTAGCATCCAGGCTGGAGCAGTACTTC. The encoded protein is CSVLASRLEQYF.